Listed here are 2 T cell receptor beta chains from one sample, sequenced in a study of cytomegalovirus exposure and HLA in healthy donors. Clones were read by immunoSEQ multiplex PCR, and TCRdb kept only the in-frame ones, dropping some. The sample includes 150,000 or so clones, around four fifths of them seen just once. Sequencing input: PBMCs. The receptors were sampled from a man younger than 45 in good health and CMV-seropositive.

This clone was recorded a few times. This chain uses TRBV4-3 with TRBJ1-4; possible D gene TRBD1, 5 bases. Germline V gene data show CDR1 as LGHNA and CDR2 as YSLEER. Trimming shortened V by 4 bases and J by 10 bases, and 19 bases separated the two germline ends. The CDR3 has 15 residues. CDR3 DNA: TGCGCCAGCAGCCCAACCGCGGGGGGTGGCAGAAAACTGTTTTTT. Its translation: CASSPTAGGGRKLFF.

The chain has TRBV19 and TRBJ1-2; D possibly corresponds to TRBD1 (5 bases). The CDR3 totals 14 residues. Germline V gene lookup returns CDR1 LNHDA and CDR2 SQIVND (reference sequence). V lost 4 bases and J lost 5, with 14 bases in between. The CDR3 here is CASSKPGPTYGYTF. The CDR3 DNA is TGTGCCAGTAGTAAGCCAGGGCCCACGTATGGCTACACCTTC.